These 2 T cell receptor beta chains were all obtained from the same sample, sequenced in a study of post-analysis software for immune sequencing data. The study's findings and limits: Controls had lower frequencies than patients of 4 or 5 TRBV segments, which included TRBV5-6, TRBV5-1 and TRBV20-1.

Each TCR beta cDNA library carried unique molecular identifiers. TCRdb ran MiXCR on the PCR reads and lists one entry per CDR3 protein. Among approximately 730,000 distinct CDR3 sequences, roughly 30% were seen once, and the ten largest hold more than 0.45%. These receptors lack a known antigen. The sequencing input was blood. These receptors were taken from a girl aged 10-17 years with multiple sclerosis.

V usage is TRBV5-1 and J usage is TRBJ1-4; D perhaps matches TRBD1 (6 bases). Per the germline V gene, CDR1 is SGHRS and CDR2 is YFSETQ. Trimming removed 4 bases at V and 0 bases at J, with 13 bases between. The CDR3 has 16 amino acids. CDR3 DNA sequence: TGCGCCAGCAGCAATGGAGGGGGTGCAACTAATGAAAAACTGTTTTTT. This codes for CASSNGGGATNEKLFF.

The chain has TRBV4-3 and TRBJ1-4; no reliable D call. Looked up from germline, CDR1 is LGHNA and CDR2 is YSLEER. Trimming pared 4 bases from V and 6 bases from J, leaving 15 bases between. This CDR3 region has 15 residues. For the CDR3, the DNA is TGCGCCAGCAGCCCTGCGGCCGGGCGGGATGAAAAACTGTTTTTT. The encoded protein is CASSPAAGRDEKLFF.